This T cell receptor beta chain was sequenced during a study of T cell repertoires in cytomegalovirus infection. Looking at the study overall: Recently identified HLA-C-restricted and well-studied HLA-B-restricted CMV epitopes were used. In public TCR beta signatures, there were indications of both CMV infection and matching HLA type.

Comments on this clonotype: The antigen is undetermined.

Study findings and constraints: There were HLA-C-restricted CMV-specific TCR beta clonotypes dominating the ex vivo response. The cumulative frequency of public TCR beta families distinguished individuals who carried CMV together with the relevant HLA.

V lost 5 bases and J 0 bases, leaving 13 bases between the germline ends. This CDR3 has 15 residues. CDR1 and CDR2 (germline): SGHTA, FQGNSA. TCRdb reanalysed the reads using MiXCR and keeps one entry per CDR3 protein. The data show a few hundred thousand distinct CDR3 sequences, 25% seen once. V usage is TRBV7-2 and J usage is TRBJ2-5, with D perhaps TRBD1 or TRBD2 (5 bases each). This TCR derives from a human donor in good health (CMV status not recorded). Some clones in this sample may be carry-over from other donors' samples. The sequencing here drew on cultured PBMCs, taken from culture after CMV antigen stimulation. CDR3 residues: CASSPRGRYQETQYF. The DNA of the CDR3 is TGTGCCAGCAGCCCACGGGGCCGGTACCAAGAGACCCAGTACTTC. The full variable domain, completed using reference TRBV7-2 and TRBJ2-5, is GAGVSQSPSNKVTEKGKDVELRCDPISGHTALYWYRQSLGQGLEFLIYFQGNSAPDKSGLPSDRFSAERTGGSVSTLTIQRTQQEDSAVYLCASSPRGRYQETQYFGPGTRLLVL.